The clone carrying this TCR beta chain was seen a few times. Its antigen remains unknown. This sample is part of a study of naive and memory T cell subsets. Cells stained for CD3, CD4, CD8, CD45RA and CD27 were sorted into four subsets. CDR3 length equals 17 residues. CDR1 is MDHEN, CDR2 SYDVKM, per germline. With 7 bases clipped from V and 4 bases from J, the junction kept 13 bases outside the gene matches. Both TRBC1 and TRBC2 were covered by a beta constant-region primer of two equimolar oligonucleotides. Four rounds of PCR amplified the ligated cDNA using nested alpha and beta constant-region primers plus SP2. Ligation attached a single-stranded oligonucleotide with a 12-nucleotide UMI and the SP2 primer to the cDNA 3' end. TCRdb called the UMI-ligation and nested PCR reads again in MiXCR, with one record for every CDR3 protein. The sample contains some 31,000 distinct CDR3 sequences, about 18% of which appear only once.

Study findings and constraints: Over 85% of naive TCR sequences appeared only once, unlike memory subsets.

The V and J genes are TRBV28 and TRBJ2-7; 13 positions match TRBD2. This clonotype originated in a human donor in good health. Sequencing input: effector memory CD4+ T cells from blood. Subset denoted: effector memory, CD45RA- CD27-. The CDR3 loop is CASNTPGLAGRVYEQYF. The CDR3 coding sequence is TGTGCCAGCAACACCCCGGGACTAGCGGGACGGGTATACGAGCAGTACTTC.